This T cell receptor (beta chain) was profiled in a study of T cell responses to AZD1222 COVID-19 vaccine. Between the trimmed V and J ends, which lost 2 bases and 5 bases, there was a span of 10 bases. Germline V gene data show CDR1 as MNHNY and CDR2 as SVGAGI (reference sequence). The CDR3 consists of 14 residues. Clones were sequenced by immunoSEQ multiplex PCR, and TCRdb holds only the in-frame ones, with some missing. This sample yields tens of thousands of clones, of which about 90% are seen a single time; 4.5% belongs to the top ten. Findings of the study overall: Of spike-specific TCRs, nearly half reportedly target regions left unmutated in variants. In all cases, repertoires were sampled only after the peak T cell response. Dominant at 160-218 and 743-854, vaccine-associated CD4 TCRs also spanned spike.

This clone has only one observation. Its target is unknown. This chain uses TRBV6-6 with TRBJ1-5, with D perhaps matching TRBD1 (5 bases). The clonotype was recovered from an adult in good health. The sequencing here drew on peripheral blood, taken on day 0 of MenACWY control vaccination. The CDR3 sequence is CASSYGGEDQPQHF. CDR3 DNA sequence: TGTGCCAGCAGTTACGGGGGGGAGGATCAGCCCCAGCATTTT.